Listed below are T cell receptor beta chains from one sample, sequenced in a study of beta chain features in type 1 diabetes. TCRdb's copy holds only in-frame clones and misses some; the assay was immunoSEQ multiplex PCR. In the table there are around 300,000 clones, approximately 10% of which are singletons. Sequenced sample: naive CD4+ T cells from blood. These TCRs come from a woman in her thirties in good health. CDR3s include the opening cysteine and the closing phenylalanine or tryptophan.

length: 17; V: TRBV7-9; CDR3: CASSLSLAKSGHNEQFF
length: 15; V: TRBV25-1; CDR3: CASSEGTGGPYEQYF
length: 16; V: TRBV28; CDR3: CASSFTGGTGANVLTF
length: 17; V: TRBV5-1; CDR3: CASSSGLAGYNQETQYF
length: 14; V: TRBV9; CDR3: CASSDDRGPETQYF
length: 14; V: TRBV6-5; CDR3: CASSSPGGRETQYF
length: 13; V: TRBV23-1; CDR3: CASSHQGGYGYTF
length: 13; V: TRBV28; CDR3: CASSPGVPYEQYF
length: 14; V: TRBV11-2; CDR3: CASSSPRQGHEQFF
length: 15; V: TRBV11-2; CDR3: CASSLRLSQQETQYF
length: 17; V: TRBV7-9; CDR3: CASSLAVVAGSYNEQFF
length: 14; V: TRBV30; CDR3: CAWRTSGSTDTQYF